Listed here are 4 T cell receptor beta chains from one sample, sequenced in a study of shared clonotypes between healthy human individuals. Measured with immunoSEQ multiplex PCR; TCRdb has only the in-frame clones, and not every one. The sample has 950,000 to 1,300,000 clones, around 74% seen once. The sequenced sample was memory CD4+ T cells sorted from blood. Noted subset: CD45RA-negative fraction. These TCRs come from a man younger than 35 in good health.

V and J are TRBV28 and TRBJ2-5; D gene unclear. The V gene's germline CDR1 is MDHEN and CDR2 SYDVKM. CDR3 length: 16 residues. The V end lost 6 bases, the J end lost 0 bases, and 17 bases lay between the germline ends. The CDR3 DNA reads as TGTGCCAGCAGCTCCCTTCAGGCCAAAAACCAAGAGACCCAGTACTTC. Its translation is CASSSLQAKNQETQYF. The full variable domain, completed using reference TRBV28 and TRBJ2-5, is DVKVTQSSRYLVKRTGEKVFLECVQDMDHENMFWYRQDPGLGLRLIYFSYDVKMKEKGDIPEGYSVSREKKERFSLILESASTNQTSMYLCASSSLQAKNQETQYFGPGTRLLVL.

The chain carries TRBV11-2 and TRBJ2-7; D perhaps matches TRBD1 (5 bases). The CDR3 runs to 19 residues. The germline gives CDR1 SGHAT, CDR2 FQNNGV. Trimming cost V 0 bases and J 1 base, with 22 bases left between them. The DNA of the CDR3 is TGTGCCAGCAGCTTAGATCGAAAGTGGCAGGGAAAATATTCCTACGAGCAGTACTTC. Protein: CASSLDRKWQGKYSYEQYF.

This chain uses TRBV4-1 with TRBJ2-1; D might be TRBD1 (6 bases). The CDR3 has 15 residues. Germline loops: CDR1 MGHRA, CDR2 YSYEKL. Deletions cut 1 base from V and 6 bases from J, with 13 bases between. The CDR3 loop reads CASSQGLQGVNEQFF. The CDR3 coding sequence is TGCGCCAGCAGCCAAGGGTTACAGGGAGTCAATGAGCAGTTCTTC.

This rearrangement joins TRBV2 to TRBJ1-1, with D unclear. The CDR3 is 16 residues long. V was clipped by 6 bases and J by 2 bases, with 19 bases between them. Germline V gene lookup returns CDR1 SNHLY and CDR2 FYNNEI. In DNA, the CDR3 is TGTGCCAGCAGAGGCCCGGGAGGGAATGCTAACACTGAAGCTTTCTTT. Its translation is CASRGPGGNANTEAFF.